The clone carrying this T cell receptor beta chain was seen only a few times. Its antigen is not known. The donors gave bone marrow, and they were healthy. The sample comes from a study of cytomegalovirus exposure and HLA in healthy donors. Overall study: Earlier work reported approximately 110 million unique TCR beta sequences from about 179 million T cells. From HLA-typed donors, an early data release held roughly 80 million unique TCRs.

In the PCR, 60 Vbeta and 13 Jbeta primers were used. Assay used: immunoSEQ multiplex PCR; TCRdb lists only in-frame clones, some missing. The table has 220,000 or so clones, roughly 75% seen once. Overall study results and limits: The study put 150 to 200 TCR beta chains on its list as cytomegalovirus-associated.

CDR1 and CDR2 (germline): LNHDA, SQIVND (reference sequence). CDR3 size: 16 residues. V shed 5 bases, J shed 4 bases, and the junction held 6 bases outside the gene matches. The clonotype originates from a woman in her 30s in good health and CMV-seronegative. The sequenced sample was PBMCs. The chain uses TRBV19 and TRBJ1-3; TRBD1 aligns across 12 bases. DNA of the CDR3: TGTGCCAGTAGTTTGGGACAGGGGGCCTTCGGAAACACCATATATTTT. Translating gives CASSLGQGAFGNTIYF.